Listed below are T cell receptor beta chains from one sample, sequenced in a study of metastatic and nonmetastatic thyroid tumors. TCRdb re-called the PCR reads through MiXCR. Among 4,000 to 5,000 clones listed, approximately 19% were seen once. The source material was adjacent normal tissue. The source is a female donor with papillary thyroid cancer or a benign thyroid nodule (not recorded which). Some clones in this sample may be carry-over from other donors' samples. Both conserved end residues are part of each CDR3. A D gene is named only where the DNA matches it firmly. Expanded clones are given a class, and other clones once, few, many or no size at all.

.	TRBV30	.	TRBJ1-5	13	CAWSPKGYQPQHF	TGTGCCTGGAGCCCGAAAGGGTATCAGCCCCAGCATTTT
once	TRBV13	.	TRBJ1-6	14	CASSSWQGSSPLHF	TGTGCCAGCAGCTCCTGGCAGGGAAGTTCACCCCTCCACTTT
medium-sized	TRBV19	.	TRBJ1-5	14	CASSIEYSNQPQHF	TGTGCCAGTAGTATTGAGTATAGCAATCAGCCCCAGCATTTT
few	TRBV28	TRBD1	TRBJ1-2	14	CASIRDSANYGYTF	TGTGCCAGCATACGGGACAGCGCAAACTATGGCTACACCTTC
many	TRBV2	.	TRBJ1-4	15	CASRGTDSSNEKLFF	TGTGCCAGCAGGGGCACTGACAGTTCTAATGAAAAACTGTTTTTT
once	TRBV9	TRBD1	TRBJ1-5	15	CASSEGQGRNQPQHF	TGTGCCAGCAGCGAGGGACAGGGAAGAAATCAGCCCCAGCATTTT
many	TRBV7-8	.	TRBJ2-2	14	CASATPQNTGELFF	TGTGCCAGCGCCACACCGCAGAACACCGGGGAGCTGTTTTTT
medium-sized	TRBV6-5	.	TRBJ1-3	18	CASSYFRPGTYSGNTIYF	TGTGCCAGCAGTTACTTCCGGCCAGGGACATATTCGGGAAACACCATATATTTT
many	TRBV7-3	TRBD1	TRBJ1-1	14	CASRTAGTVTEAFF	TGTGCCAGCAGGACCGCCGGGACAGTGACCGAAGCTTTCTTT
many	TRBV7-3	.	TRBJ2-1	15	CASSPTLLGGNEQFF	TGTGCCAGCAGCCCGACCTTACTAGGGGGGAATGAGCAGTTCTTC
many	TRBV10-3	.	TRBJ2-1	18	CAISAEAGRVRGNNEQFF	TGTGCCATCAGTGCTGAAGCCGGAAGGGTAAGGGGGAACAATGAGCAGTTCTTC
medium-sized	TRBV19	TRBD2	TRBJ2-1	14	CASSSGGVVGEQFF	TGTGCCAGTAGTAGCGGGGGAGTAGTCGGTGAGCAGTTCTTC
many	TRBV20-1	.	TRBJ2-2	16	CSARVLSGALTGELFF	TGCAGTGCTAGAGTACTTAGCGGAGCCCTCACCGGGGAGCTGTTTTTT
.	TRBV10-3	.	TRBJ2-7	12	CAISPGVYEQYF	TGTGCCATCAGTCCCGGGGTCTACGAGCAGTACTTC
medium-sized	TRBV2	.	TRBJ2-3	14	CASSRMGAADTQYF	TGTGCCAGCAGCCGAATGGGGGCGGCAGATACGCAGTATTTT
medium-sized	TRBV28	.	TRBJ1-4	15	CASSTPGQSNEKLFF	TGTGCCAGCAGTACGCCCGGACAGAGTAATGAAAAACTGTTTTTT
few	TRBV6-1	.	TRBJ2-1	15	CASSEWAGGYNEQFF	TGTGCCAGCAGTGAATGGGCAGGGGGGTACAATGAGCAGTTCTTC
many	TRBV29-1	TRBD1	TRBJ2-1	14	CSARDRGLDNEQFF	TGCAGCGCCAGAGATAGGGGGCTCGACAATGAGCAGTTCTTC
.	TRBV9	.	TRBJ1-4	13	CASSGAEDEKLFF	TGTGCCAGCAGCGGGGCAGAAGATGAAAAACTGTTTTTT
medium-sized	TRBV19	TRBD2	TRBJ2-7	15	CASSKKVAGTYEQYF	TGTGCCAGTAGTAAGAAGGTAGCGGGGACCTACGAGCAGTACTTC
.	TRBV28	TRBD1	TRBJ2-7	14	CASSWTGRSYEQYF	TGTGCCAGCAGTTGGACAGGGAGGTCCTACGAGCAGTACTTC
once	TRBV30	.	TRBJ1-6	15	CAWTPDTRYNSPLHF	TGTGCCTGGACCCCGGACACCCGATATAATTCACCCCTCCACTTT